This TCR beta chain was documented in a study of human thymus T cells. Sequencing was performed with immunoSEQ multiplex PCR; in TCRdb, only in-frame clones are kept and a portion is missing. Of 60,000 to 75,000 clones listed, 85% to 95% are singletons. This clone occurred once. The germline V gene encodes CDR1 MGHDK and CDR2 SYGVNS. CDR3 size: 13 residues. Trimming cost V 7 bases and J 5 bases, with 14 bases left between them. The study used thymus tissue resected during corrective heart surgery. The sample consisted of thymus tissue. The gene calls are TRBV25-1 and TRBJ1-2; D remains unclear. The TCR originated in a girl under three years old with a congenital heart defect but otherwise immunologically healthy. The CDR3 DNA reads as TGTGCCAGCACCCCATTGCCGGATTATGGCTACACCTTC. It specifies CASTPLPDYGYTF.